This T cell receptor (beta chain) was sequenced for a study of cytomegalovirus exposure and HLA in healthy donors. The PCR employed 60 Vbeta primers together with 13 Jbeta primers. Method: immunoSEQ multiplex PCR; TCRdb's copy keeps in-frame clones and lacks some. The sample holds 100,000 to 150,000 clones, 81% seen once. Regarding the study as a whole: Most TCR sequences were rare, but some public TCRs occurred in many donors.

For this clone: Its antigen is currently unknown.

This TCR was recovered from a woman aged 40 to 49 in good health and CMV-seronegative. The specimen sequenced was PBMCs.

In DNA form, the CDR3 reads TGTGCCAGCAGCTTGATCAGCGTCGCCGAGCAGTACTTC. Translation: CASSLISVAEQYF. The J gene is TRBJ2-7, the V gene TRBV5-4; no definite D call. The length of the CDR3 is 13 residues. CDR1 and CDR2 from the germline V gene are SGHNT and YYREEE (reference sequence). Trimming removed 1 base from V and 6 bases from J, with 11 bases in between.